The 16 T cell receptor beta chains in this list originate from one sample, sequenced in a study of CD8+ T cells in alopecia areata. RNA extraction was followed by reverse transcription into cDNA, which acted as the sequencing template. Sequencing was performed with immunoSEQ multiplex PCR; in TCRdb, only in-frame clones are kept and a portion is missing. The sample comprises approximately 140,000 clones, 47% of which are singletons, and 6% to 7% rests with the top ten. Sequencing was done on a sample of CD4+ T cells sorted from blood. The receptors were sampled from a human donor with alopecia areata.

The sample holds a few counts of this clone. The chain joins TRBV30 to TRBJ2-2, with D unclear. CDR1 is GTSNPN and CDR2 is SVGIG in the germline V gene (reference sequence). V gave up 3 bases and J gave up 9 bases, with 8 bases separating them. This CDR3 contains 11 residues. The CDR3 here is CAWSSLRELFF. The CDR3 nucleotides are TGTGCCTGGAGCTCCCTTCGGGAGCTGTTTTTT. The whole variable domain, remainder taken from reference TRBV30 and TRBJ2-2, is SQTIHQWPATLVQPVGSPLSLECTVEGTSNPNLYWYRQAAGRGLQLLFYSVGIGQISSEVPQNLSASRPQDRQFILSSKKLLLSDSGFYLCAWSSLRELFFGEGSRLTVL.

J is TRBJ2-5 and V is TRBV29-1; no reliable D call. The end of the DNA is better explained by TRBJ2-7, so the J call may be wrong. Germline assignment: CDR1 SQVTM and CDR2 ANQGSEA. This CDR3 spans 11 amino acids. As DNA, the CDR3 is TGCAGCGTTTACGAGGCGAACGAGCAGTACTTC. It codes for CSVYEANEQYF.

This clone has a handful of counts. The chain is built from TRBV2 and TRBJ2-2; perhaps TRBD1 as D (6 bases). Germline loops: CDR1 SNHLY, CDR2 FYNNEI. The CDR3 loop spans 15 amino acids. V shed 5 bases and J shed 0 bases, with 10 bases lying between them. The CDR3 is CASSPWDTNTGELFF. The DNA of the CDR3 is TGTGCCAGCAGTCCCTGGGACACGAACACCGGGGAGCTGTTTTTT.

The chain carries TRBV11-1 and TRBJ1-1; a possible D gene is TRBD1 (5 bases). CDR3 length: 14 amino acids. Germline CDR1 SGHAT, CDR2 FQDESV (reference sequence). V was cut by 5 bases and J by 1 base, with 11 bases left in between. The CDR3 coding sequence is TGTGCCAGCAGCCGGACAACGGAGAACACTGAAGCTTTCTTT. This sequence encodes CASSRTTENTEAFF. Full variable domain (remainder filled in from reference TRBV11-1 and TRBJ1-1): EAEVAQSPRYKITEKSQAVAFWCDPISGHATLYWYRQILGQGPELLVQFQDESVVDDSQLPKDRFSAERLKGVDSTLKIQPAELGDSAMYLCASSRTTENTEAFFGQGTRLTVV.

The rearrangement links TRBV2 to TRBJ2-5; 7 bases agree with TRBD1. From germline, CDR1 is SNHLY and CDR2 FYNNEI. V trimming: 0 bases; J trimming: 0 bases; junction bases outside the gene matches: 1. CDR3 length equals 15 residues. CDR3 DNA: TGTGCCAGCAGTGAAGCGGGACAGTACCAAGAGACCCAGTACTTC. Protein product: CASSEAGQYQETQYF.

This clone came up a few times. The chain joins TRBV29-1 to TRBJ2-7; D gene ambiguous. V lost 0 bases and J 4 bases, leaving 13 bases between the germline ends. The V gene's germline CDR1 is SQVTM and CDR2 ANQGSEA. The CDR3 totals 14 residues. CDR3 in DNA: TGCAGCGTTGAAGATCAAATAGGGTCTTACGAGCAGTACTTC. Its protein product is CSVEDQIGSYEQYF.

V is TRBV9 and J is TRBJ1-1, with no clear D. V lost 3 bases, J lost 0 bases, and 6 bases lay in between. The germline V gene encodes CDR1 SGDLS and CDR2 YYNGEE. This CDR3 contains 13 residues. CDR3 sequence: CASSADMNTEAFF. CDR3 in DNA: TGTGCCAGCAGCGCTGACATGAACACTGAAGCTTTCTTT.

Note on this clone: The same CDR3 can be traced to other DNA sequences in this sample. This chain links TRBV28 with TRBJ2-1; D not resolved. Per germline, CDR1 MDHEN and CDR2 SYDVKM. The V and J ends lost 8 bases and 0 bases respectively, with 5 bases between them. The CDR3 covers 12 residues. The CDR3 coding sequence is TGTGCCAGCGGAAGCTCCTACAATGAGCAGTTCTTC. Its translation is CASGSSYNEQFF.

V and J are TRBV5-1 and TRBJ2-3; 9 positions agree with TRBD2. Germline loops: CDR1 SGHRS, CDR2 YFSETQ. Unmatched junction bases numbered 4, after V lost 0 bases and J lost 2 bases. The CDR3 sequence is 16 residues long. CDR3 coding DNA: TGCGCCAGCAGCTTGGGAGCGGGAGGCCCCACAGATACGCAGTATTTT. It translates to CASSLGAGGPTDTQYF.

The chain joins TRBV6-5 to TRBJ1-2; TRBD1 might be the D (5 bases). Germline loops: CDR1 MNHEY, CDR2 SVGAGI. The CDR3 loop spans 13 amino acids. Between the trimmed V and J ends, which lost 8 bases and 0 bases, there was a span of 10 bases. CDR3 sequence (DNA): TGTGCCAGCGGGGCCAGAGCTAACTATGGCTACACCTTC. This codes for CASGARANYGYTF.

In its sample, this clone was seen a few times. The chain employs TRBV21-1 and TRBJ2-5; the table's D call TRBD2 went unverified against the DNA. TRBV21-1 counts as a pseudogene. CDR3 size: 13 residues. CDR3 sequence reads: CASSPGDGETQYF. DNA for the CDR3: TGTGCCAGCAGTCCCGGGGATGGAGAGACCCAGTACTTC.

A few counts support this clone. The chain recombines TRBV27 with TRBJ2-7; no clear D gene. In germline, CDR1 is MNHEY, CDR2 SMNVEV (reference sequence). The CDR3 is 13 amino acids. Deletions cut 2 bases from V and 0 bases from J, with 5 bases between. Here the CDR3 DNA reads TGTGCCAGCAGTTTACCCAACTCCTACGAGCAGTACTTC. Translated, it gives CASSLPNSYEQYF.

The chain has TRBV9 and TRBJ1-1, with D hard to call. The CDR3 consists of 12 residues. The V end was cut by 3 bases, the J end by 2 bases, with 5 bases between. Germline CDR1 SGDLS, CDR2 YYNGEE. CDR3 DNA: TGTGCCAGCAGCGGGCGTAACACTGAAGCTTTCTTT. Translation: CASSGRNTEAFF.

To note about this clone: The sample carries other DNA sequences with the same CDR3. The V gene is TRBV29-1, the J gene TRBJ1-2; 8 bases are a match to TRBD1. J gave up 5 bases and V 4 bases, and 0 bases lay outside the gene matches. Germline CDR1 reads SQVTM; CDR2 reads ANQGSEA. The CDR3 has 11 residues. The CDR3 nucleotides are TGCAGCGTTGGGACAGGGTATGGCTACACCTTC. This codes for CSVGTGYGYTF.

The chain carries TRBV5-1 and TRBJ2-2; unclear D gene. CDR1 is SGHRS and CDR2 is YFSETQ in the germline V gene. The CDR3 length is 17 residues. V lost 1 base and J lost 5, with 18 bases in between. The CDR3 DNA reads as TGCGCCAGCAGCTTGAGACCCTCTATTCCAGGAACCGGGGAGCTGTTTTTT. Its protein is CASSLRPSIPGTGELFF. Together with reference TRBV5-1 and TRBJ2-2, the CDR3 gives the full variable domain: KAGVTQTPRYLIKTRGQQVTLSCSPISGHRSVSWYQQTPGQGLQFLFEYFSETQRNKGNFPGRFSGRQFSNSRSEMNVSTLELGDSALYLCASSLRPSIPGTGELFFGEGSRLTVL.

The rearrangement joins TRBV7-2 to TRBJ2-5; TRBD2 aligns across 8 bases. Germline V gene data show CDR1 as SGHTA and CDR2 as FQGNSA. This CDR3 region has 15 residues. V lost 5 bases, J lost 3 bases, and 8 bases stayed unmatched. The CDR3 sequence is CASSEFYSGEETQYF. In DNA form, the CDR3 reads TGTGCCAGCAGCGAATTCTATAGCGGGGAAGAGACCCAGTACTTC.